Presented here are 21 T cell receptor beta chains from one specimen sequenced in a study of blood T cell repertoires in COVID-19. Profiled with immunoSEQ multiplex PCR; TCRdb holds only in-frame clones, not every one. The sample has around 470,000 clones; about 91% are singletons. The source material was peripheral blood. The receptors were gathered from a man aged 18 to 29 with COVID-19, enrolled during active disease.

The V and J genes are TRBV7-9 and TRBJ2-7, with D tentatively TRBD1 (5 bases). Trimming took 5 bases from V and 0 from J, leaving 11 bases between them. The CDR3 has 14 amino acids. Germline CDR1 SEHNR, CDR2 FQNEAQ (reference sequence). The CDR3 protein is CASSDQGFSYEQYF. The CDR3 coding sequence is TGTGCCAGCAGCGATCAGGGATTCTCCTACGAGCAGTACTTC.

This chain connects TRBV6-1 to TRBJ1-5; possible D gene TRBD1, 5 bases. Per the germline V gene, CDR1 is MNHNS and CDR2 is SASEGT. The CDR3 runs to 13 residues. V lost 3 bases to trimming and J lost 5 bases, with 8 bases between them. CDR3 nucleotides: TGTGCCAGCAGTGAGGACAAGCATCAGCCCCAGCATTTT. Protein product: CASSEDKHQPQHF.

This clone was counted a single time. The genes are TRBV4-1 and TRBJ2-7, with TRBD2 matching over 10 bases. Per germline, CDR1 MGHRA and CDR2 YSYEKL. The CDR3 sequence is 15 residues long. With 0 bases clipped from V and 5 bases from J, the junction kept 4 bases outside the gene matches. The CDR3 loop is CASSQDLGTSDEQYF. DNA for the CDR3: TGCGCCAGCAGCCAAGATCTCGGGACTAGCGACGAGCAGTACTTC.

The V call is TRBV24-1, the J call TRBJ2-3, with 8 bases that match TRBD1. This CDR3 region has 15 residues. In germline, CDR1 is KGHDR, CDR2 SFDVKD. V lost 4 bases to trimming and J lost 4 bases; unmatched junction nucleotides: 6. The CDR3 region is CATSESGQGADTQYF. DNA for the CDR3: TGTGCCACCAGTGAATCTGGACAGGGCGCAGATACGCAGTATTTT.

The rearrangement links TRBV5-6 to TRBJ1-2; D is unclear. This CDR3 region has 14 residues. Germline V gene data show CDR1 as SGHDT and CDR2 as YYEEEE. V was clipped by 2 bases and J by 4 bases, with 12 bases between them. The CDR3 is CASSLLNEAYGYTF. CDR3 nucleotides: TGTGCCAGCAGCTTACTGAACGAGGCCTATGGCTACACCTTC.

The rearrangement joins TRBV24-1 to TRBJ2-1; D is uncertain. CDR3 length: 16 amino acids. Germline CDR1 KGHDR, CDR2 SFDVKD. The V and J ends lost 4 bases and 0 bases respectively, with 12 bases between them. CDR3 nucleotide sequence: TGTGCCACCAGTGACGACTCGATAAGCTCCTACAATGAGCAGTTCTTC. This translates into CATSDDSISSYNEQFF.

The sample holds a few counts of this clone. V and J are TRBV7-6 and TRBJ2-2; D is possibly TRBD2 (5 bases). The V end lost 0 bases, the J end lost 4 bases, and 12 bases lay between the germline ends. CDR3 length: 16 amino acids. CDR1 and CDR2 from the germline V gene are SGHVS and FNYEAQ. The CDR3 region is CASSLARDGVTGELFF. The DNA for the CDR3 is TGTGCCAGCAGCTTAGCGAGAGACGGGGTCACCGGGGAGCTGTTTTTT.

The V call is TRBV2, the J call TRBJ2-7, with 9 bases fitting TRBD1. The CDR3 is 16 residues long. Losses at the gene ends were 6 bases for V and 4 bases for J; bases not matched to a gene: 13. Per the germline V gene, CDR1 is SNHLY and CDR2 is FYNNEI. Here the CDR3 reads CASSEFTRDRAYEQYF. The CDR3 coding sequence is TGTGCCAGCAGCGAATTTACCCGGGACAGGGCGTACGAGCAGTACTTC.

The chain couples TRBV27 to TRBJ2-3; 8 bases are a match to TRBD2. This CDR3 has 17 amino acids. Germline CDR1 is MNHEY and CDR2 is SMNVEV (reference sequence). V was pared by 6 bases and J by 2 bases, with 13 bases of the junction left unmatched. CDR3 nucleotide sequence: TGTGCCAGCAGCCTATTTGCTACTAGCGGCCACACAGATACGCAGTATTTT. Translation: CASSLFATSGHTDTQYF.

The chain carries TRBV15 and TRBJ2-1; 7 bases agree with TRBD1. Looked up from germline, CDR1 is LNHNV and CDR2 is YYDKDF (reference sequence). Trimming took 2 bases from V and 7 from J; bases not matched to a gene: 5. The CDR3 is 14 residues long. The CDR3 spells CATSRTGTENEQFF. The CDR3, as DNA: TGTGCCACCAGCAGAACCGGGACAGAAAATGAGCAGTTCTTC.

This clone occurred a few times. The chain couples TRBV7-9 to TRBJ1-3; perhaps TRBD1 as D (5 bases). Germline V gene sequence: CDR1 SEHNR, CDR2 FQNEAQ (reference sequence). The CDR3 has 12 residues. V dropped 10 bases and J dropped 11 bases, with 18 bases sitting between them. CDR3 protein: CAIGGAQGAIYF. CDR3 DNA: TGTGCCATCGGTGGGGCCCAAGGGGCCATATATTTT.

J is TRBJ2-1 and V is TRBV7-9; the D is unclear. The V gene's germline CDR1 is SEHNR and CDR2 FQNEAQ (reference sequence). Trimming shortened V by 0 bases and J by 10 bases, and 4 bases separated the two germline ends. The CDR3 loop spans 11 amino acids. CDR3 residues: CASSLAQEQFF. Written as DNA, the CDR3 is TGTGCCAGCAGCTTAGCTCAAGAGCAGTTCTTC.

V gene TRBV7-9 combines with J gene TRBJ2-5; possibly TRBD2 for D (5 bases). There are 15 residues in the CDR3. The germline V and J ends were trimmed by 4 bases and 5 bases, with 17 bases remaining between them. Germline CDR1 is SEHNR and CDR2 is FQNEAQ (reference sequence). CDR3 nucleotides: TGTGCCAGCAGCTCCTATCAAACGGGAAGGGAGACCCAGTACTTC. Translating gives CASSSYQTGRETQYF.

This chain links TRBV29-1 with TRBJ1-2, with D tentatively TRBD1 (5 bases). The CDR3 totals 14 residues. The germline CDR1 and CDR2 sequences are SQVTM and ANQGSEA. Trimming took off 0 bases at V and 4 bases at J, with 12 bases between the two ends. DNA for the CDR3: TGCAGCGTTGAAGATAGAGACAGAGGCTATGGCTACACCTTC. Translation gives CSVEDRDRGYGYTF.

Concerning this clone itself: The identical CDR3 is also encoded by other nucleotide sequences in the sample. The rearrangement links TRBV18 to TRBJ2-1; 7 nucleotides match TRBD2. This CDR3 is 14 amino acids long. The germline V gene encodes CDR1 KGHSH and CDR2 LQKENI. The V gene end was trimmed by 4 bases and the J gene end by 0 bases; junction bases not matched to a gene: 0. In DNA, the CDR3 is TGTGCCAGCTCACGGGGGGGCTCCTACAATGAGCAGTTCTTC. This codes for CASSRGGSYNEQFF.

The chain joins TRBV5-1 to TRBJ2-5, with TRBD2 matching 9 bases. Trimming removed 4 bases from V and 5 bases from J; junction bases left unmatched: 12. Looked up from germline, CDR1 is SGHRS and CDR2 is YFSETQ. The CDR3 runs 16 residues. Here the CDR3 reads CASSSHGTSREETQYF. Written as DNA, the CDR3 is TGCGCCAGCAGCAGCCACGGGACTAGCCGGGAGGAGACCCAGTACTTC. Filled out from reference TRBV5-1 and TRBJ2-5, the complete variable domain reads KAGVTQTPRYLIKTRGQQVTLSCSPISGHRSVSWYQQTPGQGLQFLFEYFSETQRNKGNFPGRFSGRQFSNSRSEMNVSTLELGDSALYLCASSSHGTSREETQYFGPGTRLLVL.

The V and J genes are TRBV3-1 (or the pseudogene TRBV3-2) and TRBJ2-1; 8 positions match TRBD2. The CDR3 runs to 16 residues. V shed 4 bases and J 5 bases; nucleotides not matched to a gene: 10. CDR1 LGHDT and CDR2 YNNKEL come from the germline V gene (reference sequence). The CDR3 nucleotides are TGTGCCAGCAGCCGACCCCGGGGGGGGTCAGACAATGAGCAGTTCTTC. The encoded protein is CASSRPRGGSDNEQFF.

The rearrangement joins TRBV24-1 to TRBJ2-7; 8 bases agree with TRBD1. The CDR3 spans 11 residues. V shed 9 bases and J 3 bases; nucleotides not matched to a gene: 0. Germline CDR1 and CDR2: KGHDR and SFDVKD. The CDR3 region is CATGQGYEQYF. CDR3 bases: TGTGCCACCGGACAGGGCTACGAGCAGTACTTC.

In this sample, this clone turned up once. This chain connects TRBV18 to TRBJ1-3, with D uncertain. With 3 bases removed from V and 9 bases from J, the gap between germline ends came to 21 bases. The CDR3 covers 16 residues. Germline loops: CDR1 KGHSH, CDR2 LQKENI. The CDR3 protein is CASSPSTATRGSTIYF. The DNA for the CDR3 is TGTGCCAGCTCACCTTCGACGGCGACCAGAGGTTCCACCATATATTTT.

V and J are TRBV24-1 and TRBJ1-5, with D perhaps TRBD1 (5 bases). The CDR3 totals 15 residues. The germline V gene encodes CDR1 KGHDR and CDR2 SFDVKD. Trimming shortened V by 6 bases and J by 2 bases, and 13 bases separated the two germline ends. CDR3 loop: CATSSAGFGNQPQHF. CDR3 bases: TGTGCCACCAGTTCTGCAGGGTTTGGCAATCAGCCCCAGCATTTT.

The rearrangement uses TRBV7-6 and TRBJ2-2; 9 bases align to TRBD2. This CDR3 has 16 amino acids. With 7 bases clipped from V and 6 bases from J, the junction kept 12 bases outside the gene matches. Germline CDR1 is SGHVS and CDR2 is FNYEAQ. CDR3 protein: CASNPSGGRASGELFF. The CDR3 nucleotides are TGTGCCAGCAACCCGAGTGGCGGGAGGGCCTCCGGGGAGCTGTTTTTT.